This note documents a single TCR beta chain sequence. Sequencing was performed with immunoSEQ multiplex PCR; in TCRdb, only in-frame clones are kept and a portion is missing. The repertoire holds some 300,000 clones, with around 86% as singletons. The germline V gene encodes CDR1 LGHNA and CDR2 YNFKEQ. V lost 0 bases to trimming and J lost 8 bases, with 16 bases between them. This CDR3 contains 15 residues. The data are from a study of blood T cell repertoires in COVID-19. Background on the study: Nucleic acid was either cDNA or gDNA, and it came from T cells, B-cell-depleted T cells, or PBMCs.

Sequencing input: peripheral blood. The source is a man between 65 and 85 years old with acute or convalescent COVID-19. V gene TRBV4-2 combines with J gene TRBJ1-2; D unresolved. CDR3 coding DNA: TGTGCCAGCAGCCAAGATAACGACGCCCTGGGCGGCTACACCTTC. Translation: CASSQDNDALGGYTF.